What follows are 2 T cell receptor beta chains derived from one specimen sequenced in a study of PD-L1 blockade in urothelial cancer. Measured with immunoSEQ multiplex PCR; TCRdb has only the in-frame clones, and not every one. The sample records about 30,000 clones, 84% being singletons. Time point denoted: peripheral blood 6 weeks after treatment start. Sequences were derived from PBMCs, sampled around atezolizumab (anti-PD-L1) treatment. These receptors were obtained from a man in his 70s with urothelial cancer.

The chain couples TRBV4-2 to TRBJ1-1, with unresolved D. CDR1 and CDR2 (germline): LGHNA, YNFKEQ. Trimming shortened V by 2 bases and J by 7 bases, and 11 bases separated the two germline ends. The CDR3 loop spans 13 amino acids. CDR3 region: CASSQQWADEAFF. CDR3 DNA: TGTGCCAGCAGCCAACAATGGGCAGATGAAGCTTTCTTT.

The genes are TRBV12-5 and TRBJ1-3, with D perhaps TRBD1 (6 bases). The CDR3 runs 18 residues. Between the trimmed V and J ends, which lost 2 bases and 0 bases, there was a span of 17 bases. The germline CDR1 and CDR2 sequences are LGHNT and FRNRAP. Here the CDR3 reads CASGLIQQGVTSGNTIYF. As DNA, the CDR3 is TGTGCTAGTGGTTTGATACAACAGGGAGTTACCTCTGGAAACACCATATATTTT.